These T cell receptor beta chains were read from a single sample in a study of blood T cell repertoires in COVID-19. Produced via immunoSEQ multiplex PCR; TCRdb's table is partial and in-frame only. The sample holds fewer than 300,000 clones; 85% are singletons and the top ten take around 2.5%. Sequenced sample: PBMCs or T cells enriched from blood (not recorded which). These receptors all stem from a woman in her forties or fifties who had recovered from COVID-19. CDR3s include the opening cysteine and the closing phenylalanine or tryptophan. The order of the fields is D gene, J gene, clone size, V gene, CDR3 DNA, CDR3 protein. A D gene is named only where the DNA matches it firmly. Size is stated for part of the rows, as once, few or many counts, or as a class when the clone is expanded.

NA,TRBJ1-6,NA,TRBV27,TGTGCCAGCAGTTCTTTGGCTGGGGGCGCTGGAAATTCACCCCTCCACTTT,CASSSLAGGAGNSPLHF
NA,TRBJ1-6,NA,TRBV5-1,TGCGCCAGCAGCTTGGACAGGTCGACACCCCTCCACTTT,CASSLDRSTPLHF
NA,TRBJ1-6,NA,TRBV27,TGTGCCAGCAGTTTACAGACTACAGGGTTGGTTTCACCCCTCCACTTT,CASSLQTTGLVSPLHF
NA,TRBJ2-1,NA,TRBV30,TGTGCCTGGAGCAAAGGGGCACGGAATGAGCAGTTCTTC,CAWSKGARNEQFF
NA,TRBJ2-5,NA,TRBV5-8,TGTGCCAGCAGCTTATTGGGGGCGCAAGAGACCCAGTACTTC,CASSLLGAQETQYF
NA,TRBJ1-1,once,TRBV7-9,TGTGCCAGCAGTCGACAAGCGAACACTGAAGCTTTCTTT,CASSRQANTEAFF
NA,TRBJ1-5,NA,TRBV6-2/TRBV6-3,TGTGCCAGCAGTCGCCAGGGGAATCATCAGCCCCAGCATTTT,CASSRQGNHQPQHF
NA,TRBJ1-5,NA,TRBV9,TGTGCCAGCAGCGGTCAGGGTTCGGGTCAGCCCCAGCATTTT,CASSGQGSGQPQHF
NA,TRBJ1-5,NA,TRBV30,TGTGCCTGGGCCAGGGTGGCCAATCAGCCCCAGCATTTT,CAWARVANQPQHF
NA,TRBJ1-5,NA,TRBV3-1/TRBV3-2,TGTGCCAGCAGCCAAGATCTTTTTCAGCCCCAGCATTTT,CASSQDLFQPQHF
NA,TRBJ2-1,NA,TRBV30,TGTGCCTGGAGCTCTGGAGCGAATGAGCAGTTCTTC,CAWSSGANEQFF
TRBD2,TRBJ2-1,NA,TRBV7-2,TGTGCCAGCAGCGCGGGACTAGCGGGCCACAATGAGCAGTTCTTC,CASSAGLAGHNEQFF
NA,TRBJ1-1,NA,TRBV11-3,TGTGCCAGCAGCGACACAGCCCTTAACACTGAAGCTTTCTTT,CASSDTALNTEAFF
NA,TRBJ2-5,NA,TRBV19,TGTGCCAGTAGTGTAGGGGGCGCGGGACGGGAGACCCAGTACTTC,CASSVGGAGRETQYF
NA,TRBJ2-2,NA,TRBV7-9,TGTGCCAGCAGCTCCTTTATCGGGGAACCCGGGGAGCTGTTTTTT,CASSSFIGEPGELFF
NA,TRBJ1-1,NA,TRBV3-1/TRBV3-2,TGTGCCAGCAGCCAAGCGTCCCCAGGTGTGTTCACTGAAGCTTTCTTT,CASSQASPGVFTEAFF
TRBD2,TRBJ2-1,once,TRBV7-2,TGTGCCAGCAGCCTGGGGGCGGGTAGCGGGGGATACAATGAGCAGTTCTTC,CASSLGAGSGGYNEQFF
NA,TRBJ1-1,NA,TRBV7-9,TGTGCCAGCAGCTTAAGTCGGGTCACTGAAGCTTTCTTT,CASSLSRVTEAFF
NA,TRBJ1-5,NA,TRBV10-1,TGCGCCAGCACCGGGGGGGGACTGCGGCCCCAGCATTTT,CASTGGGLRPQHF
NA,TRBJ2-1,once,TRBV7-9,TGTGCCAGCAGCTACGACTACCTGGGCGATGAGCAGTTCTTC,CASSYDYLGDEQFF
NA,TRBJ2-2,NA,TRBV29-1,TGCAGCGTGTCCCCGGAGGTTAGCACCGGGGAGCTGTTTTTT,CSVSPEVSTGELFF
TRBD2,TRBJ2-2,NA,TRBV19,TGTGCCAGTAGTATACAGGGCGGGAGGAACACCGGGGAGCTGTTTTTT,CASSIQGGRNTGELFF
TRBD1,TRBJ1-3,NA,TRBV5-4,TGTGCCAGCAGCCCCGACAGGGGGAGAAACACCATATATTTT,CASSPDRGRNTIYF
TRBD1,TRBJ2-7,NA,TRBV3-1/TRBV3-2,TGTGCCAGCAGCCTGGGACAGGGACACGAGCAGTACTTC,CASSLGQGHEQYF
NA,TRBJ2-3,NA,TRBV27,TGTGCCAGCAGTTCAGCGGGTGGAGATACGCAGTATTTT,CASSSAGGDTQYF
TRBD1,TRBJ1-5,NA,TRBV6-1,TGTGCCAGCAGTGGCCGGGACAGGGGCGACAATCAGCCCCAGCATTTT,CASSGRDRGDNQPQHF
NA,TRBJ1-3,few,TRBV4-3,TGCGCCAGCAGCCAAGATCTGCCCCCGGCAGGGGACGGAAACACCATATATTTT,CASSQDLPPAGDGNTIYF
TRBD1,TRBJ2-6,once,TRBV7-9,TGTGCCAGCAGCCCTTGGACAGGTGTCGGGTTTGGGGCCAACGTCCTGACTTTC,CASSPWTGVGFGANVLTF
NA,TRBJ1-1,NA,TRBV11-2,TGTGCCAGCCGGGACACCAACACTGAAGCTTTCTTT,CASRDTNTEAFF
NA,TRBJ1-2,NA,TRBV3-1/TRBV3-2,TGTGCCAGCAGCTTTGATCGAGGAGCCCAAGGCTACACCTTC,CASSFDRGAQGYTF
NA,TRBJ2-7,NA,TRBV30,TGTGCCTGGAGCGACCTCAGGGACGAGCAGTACTTC,CAWSDLRDEQYF
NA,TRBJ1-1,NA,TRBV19,TGTGCCAGCCAAGGACAGAACACTGAAGCTTTCTTT,CASQGQNTEAFF
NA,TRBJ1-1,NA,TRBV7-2,TGTGCCAGCAGCCCGCGGGGGAATCCGGAAGCTTTCTTT,CASSPRGNPEAFF
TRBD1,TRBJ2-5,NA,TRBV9,TGTGCCAGCAGCCCGACCCCGGGACAGGGGGCCAAGACCCAGTACTTC,CASSPTPGQGAKTQYF
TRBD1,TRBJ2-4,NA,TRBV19,TGTGCCAGTAGTATAGGACCGGGACAGGGTGGAATAGCCAAAAACATTCAGTACTTC,CASSIGPGQGGIAKNIQYF
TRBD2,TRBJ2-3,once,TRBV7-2,TGTGCCAGCAGCCCGGGGGGACTAGCGTACTATTTT,CASSPGGLAYYF
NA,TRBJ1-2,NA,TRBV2,TGTGCCAGCAGCCCAACCCGGGTTTTTTATGGCTACACCTTC,CASSPTRVFYGYTF
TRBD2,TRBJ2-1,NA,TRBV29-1,TGCAGCGTTGAGGCTAGCGGTACCTACAATGAGCAGTTCTTC,CSVEASGTYNEQFF
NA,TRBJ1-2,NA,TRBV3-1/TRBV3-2,TGTGCCAGCAGCCAAGGTTCAGGGAACTATGGCTACACCTTC,CASSQGSGNYGYTF
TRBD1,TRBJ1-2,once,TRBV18,TGTGCCAGCTCACCTACCGGGACAGGGGGCCTGGGCTACACCTTC,CASSPTGTGGLGYTF
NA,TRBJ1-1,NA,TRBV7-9,TGTGCCAGCAGCCCTAATTATAGGGGGGGAAGGAACACTGAAGCTTTCTTT,CASSPNYRGGRNTEAFF
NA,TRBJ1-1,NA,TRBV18,TGTGCCAGCTCACCAGCACAAAGGAACACTGAAGCTTTCTTT,CASSPAQRNTEAFF
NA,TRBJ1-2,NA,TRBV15,TGTGCCACCAGCAGGGTGGACTCCTTGGGCTATGGCTACACCTTC,CATSRVDSLGYGYTF
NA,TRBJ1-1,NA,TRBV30,TGTGCCTGGAGTGTTCCTACAATAAGGATACTAAGGAACACTGAAGCTTTCTTT,CAWSVPTIRILRNTEAFF
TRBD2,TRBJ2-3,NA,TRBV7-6,TGTGCCAGCAGCTTAGTCGGGCGGGAGGGATTCAGGTATACGCAGTATTTT,CASSLVGREGFRYTQYF
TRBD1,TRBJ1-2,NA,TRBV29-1,TGCAGCGTAGCGGACAGGGATGACTATGGCTACACCTTC,CSVADRDDYGYTF
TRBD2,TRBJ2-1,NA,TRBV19,TGTGCCAGTCGGGCGGGAGTGGTCGGCTCCTACAATGAGCAGTTCTTC,CASRAGVVGSYNEQFF
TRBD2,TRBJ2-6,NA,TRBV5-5,TGTGCCAGCAGCCCGGGGGGCTCTGGGGCCAACGTCCTGACTTTC,CASSPGGSGANVLTF
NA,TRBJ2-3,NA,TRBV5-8,TGTGCCAGCAGCAAAGGAGAGACAGATACGCAGTATTTT,CASSKGETDTQYF
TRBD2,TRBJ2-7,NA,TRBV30,TGTGCCTGGAGAACTAGCGGGGGTTCCTACGAGCAGTACTTC,CAWRTSGGSYEQYF